Listed here are 8 T cell receptor beta chains from one sample, sequenced in a study of blood T cell repertoires in COVID-19. The assay was immunoSEQ multiplex PCR, and TCRdb's table has in-frame clones only and misses some. The sample comprises approximately 74,000 clones, around nine tenths of which are singletons, and around 1.2% rests with the top ten. The material sequenced was peripheral blood. Receptor source: a woman aged 60 to 75 with acute or convalescent COVID-19.

The gene calls are TRBV6-5 and TRBJ1-2; 7 bases agree with TRBD1. In germline, CDR1 is MNHEY, CDR2 SVGAGI. Trimming took 5 bases from V and 6 from J; bases not matched to a gene: 9. This CDR3 region has 14 residues. In DNA, the CDR3 is TGTGCCAGCAGTCGCAGGGGGGCCCTGGATGGCTACACCTTC. Translation: CASSRRGALDGYTF.

The chain has TRBV9 and TRBJ1-2, with D maybe TRBD1 (6 bases). The germline V and J ends were trimmed by 6 bases and 8 bases, with 11 bases remaining between them. From germline, CDR1 is SGDLS and CDR2 YYNGEE. The CDR3 spans 11 residues. The CDR3 coding sequence is TGTGCCAGCAACAGGGTCGGGGGCTACACCTTC. Translating gives CASNRVGGYTF.

This rearrangement joins TRBV12-3 or TRBV12-4 to TRBJ1-5; possible D gene TRBD1, 6 bases. The CDR3 loop spans 13 amino acids. V was trimmed by 5 bases and J by 4 bases, leaving 9 bases between them. CDR3 sequence reads: CASSPDRNQPQHF. Here the CDR3 DNA reads TGTGCCAGCAGTCCGGACAGAAATCAGCCCCAGCATTTT.

The chain is built from TRBV5-6 and TRBJ1-2; TRBD1 agrees at 7 bases. Trimming removed 2 bases from V and 8 bases from J; junction bases left unmatched: 3. CDR1 and CDR2 (germline): SGHDT, YYEEEE. The CDR3 has 12 amino acids. The CDR3 is CASSLPTGGYTF. CDR3 sequence (DNA): TGTGCCAGCAGCTTACCGACAGGGGGCTACACCTTC.

This clone came up a few times. The chain joins TRBV6-5 to TRBJ1-6, with 9 positions matching TRBD1. V shed 6 bases, J shed 8 bases, and the junction held 2 bases outside the gene matches. Germline-derived CDR1 and CDR2 are MNHEY and SVGAGI. The CDR3 spans 13 residues. In DNA, the CDR3 is TGTGCCAGCAGCCGGACAGGGGATTCACCCCTCCACTTT. It specifies CASSRTGDSPLHF.

The V gene is TRBV27, the J gene TRBJ1-6; a weak D match, TRBD1 (5 bases). The germline V and J ends were trimmed by 2 bases and 8 bases, with 13 bases remaining between them. Germline-derived CDR1 and CDR2 are MNHEY and SMNVEV (reference sequence). CDR3 length: 15 amino acids. CDR3 DNA: TGTGCCAGCAGTTTAGAAGGGGCGGGGGATTCACCCCTCCACTTT. Translating gives CASSLEGAGDSPLHF.

The chain carries TRBV30 and TRBJ1-3, with a weak D call TRBD1 (6 bases). V was trimmed by 2 bases and J by 0 bases, leaving 14 bases between them. In germline, CDR1 is GTSNPN, CDR2 SVGIG (reference sequence). This CDR3 spans 16 amino acids. Written as DNA, the CDR3 is TGTGCCTGGAGTCCCGGACAGATGAGCTCTGGAAACACCATATATTTT. Protein sequence: CAWSPGQMSSGNTIYF.

The chain uses TRBV28 and TRBJ1-4; TRBD1 matches 7 bases. V trimming: 6 bases; J trimming: 8 bases; junction bases outside the gene matches: 9. The CDR3 covers 14 residues. CDR1 is MDHEN, CDR2 SYDVKM, per germline. CDR3 amino acids: CASRLTGSEEKLFF. In DNA, the CDR3 is TGTGCCAGCAGACTGACAGGGTCGGAGGAAAAACTGTTTTTT. Filled out from reference TRBV28 and TRBJ1-4, the complete variable domain reads DVKVTQSSRYLVKRTGEKVFLECVQDMDHENMFWYRQDPGLGLRLIYFSYDVKMKEKGDIPEGYSVSREKKERFSLILESASTNQTSMYLCASRLTGSEEKLFFGSGTQLSVL.